The 10 T cell receptor beta chains reported below all come from one sample, sequenced in a study of blood T cell repertoires in COVID-19. Sequenced by immunoSEQ multiplex PCR; TCRdb stores in-frame clones only, minus some. The top ten hold over 10% of the sample, which has some 140,000 clones, about four fifths seen once. The sequencing input was peripheral blood. All receptors come from a man older than 75 with acute or convalescent COVID-19.

The chain is built from TRBV5-4 and TRBJ2-3, with D unresolved. Trimming shortened V by 4 bases and J by 6 bases, and 9 bases separated the two germline ends. Germline CDR1 reads SGHNT; CDR2 reads YYREEE (reference sequence). The CDR3 contains 12 residues. The CDR3 nucleotides read TGTGCCAGCAGCCAACGGTTGGATACGCAGTATTTT. Translation: CASSQRLDTQYF.

The CDR3 nucleotides are TGTGCCAGCAGCTCCTTTTGGGGCGCGGGAGGCTACACCTTC. Translating it yields CASSSFWGAGGYTF. The V call is TRBV5-4, the J call TRBJ1-2, with a weak D call TRBD1 (5 bases). There are 14 residues in the CDR3. The ends were cut back, 3 bases at V and 8 bases at J, with 17 bases in the middle. Germline assignment: CDR1 SGHNT and CDR2 YYREEE (reference sequence).

The J gene is TRBJ2-6, the V gene TRBV28; D remains ambiguous. Trimming left V 5 bases short and J 4 bases short, with 12 bases between. CDR1 and CDR2 (germline): MDHEN, SYDVKM. There are 15 residues in the CDR3. The CDR3 is CASSAPSVGANVLTF. DNA for the CDR3: TGTGCCAGCAGTGCGCCGTCGGTGGGGGCCAACGTCCTGACTTTC.

The J gene is TRBJ1-1, the V gene TRBV7-9; 10 positions agree with TRBD1. Germline V CDR1 and CDR2: SEHNR, FQNEAQ (reference sequence). This CDR3 is built from 17 residues. V shed 3 bases and J 4 bases; nucleotides not matched to a gene: 11. CDR3 sequence: CASSFSGSRTGGTEAFF. CDR3 in DNA: TGTGCCAGCAGCTTCAGCGGCTCTAGGACAGGGGGCACTGAAGCTTTCTTT.

The chain links TRBV5-1 to TRBJ1-4, with 7 bases fitting TRBD1. The CDR3 sequence is 15 residues long. After removal of 2 bases from V and 8 bases from J, the junction contained 9 bases not matched to a gene. Germline CDR1 SGHRS, CDR2 YFSETQ. CDR3 sequence: CASSFKGGSGEKLFF. The CDR3 coding sequence is TGCGCCAGCAGCTTTAAAGGGGGCTCAGGAGAAAAACTGTTTTTT.

This clone has a handful of counts. The junction and the germline gene differ at one end; a read error may be behind it. V and J are TRBV7-7 and TRBJ2-1; 10 positions agree with TRBD2. This CDR3 region has 15 residues. Looked up from germline, CDR1 is SSHAT and CDR2 is FNYEAQ (reference sequence). CDR3 protein: CASSQGLASYNEQFF. The CDR3 DNA reads as TGTGCTAGCAGCCAGGGACTAGCGAGTTACAATGAGCAGTTCTTC.

This clone was seen only a few times. This sequence joins TRBV24-1 and TRBJ2-5; 7 bases map to TRBD1. This CDR3 is built from 13 residues. Germline trimming cut 9 bases from V and 4 bases from J; bases unmatched to any gene: 7. The germline V gene has CDR1 KGHDR and CDR2 SFDVKD. CDR3 residues: CATSRGPGETQYF. Here the CDR3 DNA reads TGTGCCACCTCGAGGGGGCCCGGAGAGACCCAGTACTTC.

The chain couples TRBV28 to TRBJ2-1; 9 positions agree with TRBD1. Looked up from germline, CDR1 is MDHEN and CDR2 is SYDVKM. The junction had 5 bases not matched to a gene; V was cut back by 5 bases and J by 0 bases. The CDR3 totals 16 residues. The CDR3 sequence is CASSRTGASSYNEQFF. DNA of the CDR3: TGTGCCAGCAGTCGGACAGGGGCAAGCTCCTACAATGAGCAGTTCTTC.

V and J are TRBV15 and TRBJ2-7, with 10 bases matching TRBD1. The CDR3 covers 14 residues. Trimming took 3 bases from V and 3 from J; bases not matched to a gene: 2. The germline V gene encodes CDR1 LNHNV and CDR2 YYDKDF (reference sequence). CDR3 sequence reads: CATSRDRGVYEQYF. Written as DNA, the CDR3 is TGTGCCACCAGCAGGGACAGGGGGGTCTACGAGCAGTACTTC. Variable domain in full (rest from reference TRBV15 and TRBJ2-7): DAMVIQNPRYQVTQFGKPVTLSCSQTLNHNVMYWYQQKSSQAPKLLFHYYDKDFNNEADTPDNFQSRRPNTSFCFLDIRSPGLGDTAMYLCATSRDRGVYEQYFGPGTRLTVT.

The J gene is TRBJ2-7, the V gene TRBV7-2; 7 bases match TRBD1. The CDR3 is 14 amino acids. Germline V gene sequence: CDR1 SGHTA, CDR2 FQGNSA. Unmatched junction bases numbered 10, after V lost 5 bases and J lost 6 bases. CDR3 residues: CASSRTGGYSEQYF. In nucleotides, the CDR3 is TGTGCCAGCAGCCGGACAGGCGGCTACTCCGAGCAGTACTTC.